The text below deals with one TCR beta chain. Its antigen is still unknown. Mouse germline and gene names are used. The read is 1 residue too short to cover the CDR3 end, so that end is filled in from the germline J gene. The germline V gene encodes CDR1 FNHDT and CDR2 SITEND (reference sequence). CDR3 length equals 12 residues. Trimming left V 1 base short and J 5 bases short, with 1 base between. The entry originates in a study of tissue T cells after allogeneic stem cell transplantation. General study findings and limits: Anatomically similar tissues had similar TCR repertoires within each patient. Shared clones across patients were few; motif clustering revealed tissue-specific shared signatures. In patients and mice, blood and spleen missed much of tissue repertoire.

Here immunoSEQ multiplex PCR was the method, and the copy in TCRdb shows in-frame clones only, minus some. The table has around 51,000 clones, about three quarters seen once. Sample: sorted cells pooled from one or two spleens. V gene TRBV19 combines with J gene TRBJ1-6; D ambiguous. TRBJ1-6 is treated as an ORF (open reading frame) with a function not yet certain. This clonotype was obtained from a pool of C57BL/6 mice in good health. The sequenced CDR3 bases are TGTGCCAGCAGTATAAATAATTCGCCCCTCTAC. Translated: CASSINNSPLY. The full CDR3 is CASSINNSPLYF.